The 5 T cell receptor beta chains presented below share a single source sample, sequenced in a study of T cells expressing NK-cell markers. Reprocessing the 5' RACE reads, TCRdb reports a single entry for every CDR3 protein and omits DNA. The table lists roughly 350,000 distinct CDR3 sequences. Sequencing was carried out using blood T cells: a sorted CD56 or NKG2C T cell subset, CD4+ or CD8+ T cells, or bulk PBMC T cells (not recorded which). The receptors shown here come from a man aged 18 to 69 in good health.

The rearrangement joins TRBV5-1 to TRBJ2-5; TCRdb indicates TRBD2, and absent DNA this call remains unverified. Germline CDR1 is SGHRS and CDR2 is YFSETQ. This CDR3 comprises 15 residues. CDR3 in amino acids: CASSWGLAGEETQYF.

This chain links TRBV7-8 with TRBJ2-7; the D gene TCRdb calls, TRBD1, cannot be checked with no DNA. The CDR3 is made up of 13 amino acids. The germline V gene encodes CDR1 SGHVS and CDR2 FQNEAQ. The CDR3 sequence is CASARDGSYEQYF.

CDR3 amino acids: CAISEPEGQRGSPLHF. The chain combines TRBV10-3 with TRBJ1-6; the TRBD1 assignment by TCRdb is unverifiable without DNA. CDR3 size: 16 residues. Per germline, CDR1 ENHRY and CDR2 SYGVKD.

The V call is TRBV20-1, the J call TRBJ2-1; the D gene TCRdb calls, TRBD1, cannot be checked with no DNA. Germline V gene sequence: CDR1 DFQATT, CDR2 SNEGSKA (reference sequence). CDR3 length equals 14 residues. The CDR3 protein is CSAKRGDLFNEQFF.

The chain's CDR3 is CASNRDKPSYEQYF. The chain is built from TRBV12-3 or TRBV12-4 and TRBJ2-7; as DNA is missing, the TRBD2 call by TCRdb cannot be tested. There are 14 residues in the CDR3.